What follows are 26 T cell receptor beta chains derived from one specimen sequenced in a study of CD8 T cells in ankylosing spondylitis. Each CDR3 protein is one row after TCRdb ran MiXCR on the 5' RACE reads. In the table there are under 400,000 distinct CDR3 sequences, under 14% of which are singletons. The sequenced sample consisted of blood, either unsorted or a sorted T cell fraction (not recorded which). These TCRs come from a female donor with ankylosing spondylitis or in good health (not recorded which).

There are a few counts of this clonotype. V is TRBV19 and J is TRBJ2-3, with D tentatively TRBD2 (6 bases). The CDR3 has 16 amino acids. V shed 3 bases and J shed 4 bases, with 17 bases lying between them. Germline V lookup: CDR1 LNHDA, CDR2 SQIVND (reference sequence). CDR3 protein: CASSIDWRGGADTQYF. DNA for the CDR3: TGTGCCAGTAGTATCGACTGGCGGGGCGGGGCAGATACGCAGTATTTT.

The rearrangement joins TRBV28 to TRBJ2-7; 10 bases line up with TRBD2. Germline-derived CDR1 and CDR2 are MDHEN and SYDVKM. The CDR3 loop spans 13 amino acids. V gave up 7 bases and J gave up 2 bases; unmatched junction bases: 2. The CDR3 region is CASNSGRAYEQYF. DNA for the CDR3: TGTGCCAGCAACAGCGGGAGGGCCTACGAGCAGTACTTC.

Ten or more counts support this clonotype. The chain has TRBV5-1 and TRBJ1-2; 7 bases agree with TRBD1. Germline-derived CDR1 and CDR2 are SGHRS and YFSETQ. The CDR3 covers 16 residues. V trimming: 0 bases; J trimming: 4 bases; junction bases outside the gene matches: 9. DNA of the CDR3: TGCGCCAGCAGCTTGGCGGGAGGGGGCGGAATCTATGGCTACACCTTC. It translates to CASSLAGGGGIYGYTF.

V usage is TRBV20-1 and J usage is TRBJ1-5; 7 bases agree with TRBD1. The V gene end was trimmed by 6 bases and the J gene end by 2 bases; junction bases not matched to a gene: 16. CDR3 size: 17 residues. Germline CDR1 is DFQATT and CDR2 is SNEGSKA (reference sequence). CDR3 coding DNA: TGCAGTGCAATACGCCATGACAGGGTCCCGGGCAATCAGCCCCAGCATTTT. Residues: CSAIRHDRVPGNQPQHF.

This clonotype was seen repeatedly, ten times or more. CDR3 nucleotide sequence: TGTGCCAGCAGCTTAGAAGGCGCCAACGTCCTGACTTTC. Protein product: CASSLEGANVLTF. J is TRBJ2-6 and V is TRBV7-9; no clear D gene. The CDR3 runs to 13 residues. V was trimmed by 1 base and J by 7 bases, leaving 5 bases between them. CDR1 SEHNR and CDR2 FQNEAQ come from the germline V gene (reference sequence).

This clonotype appeared many times. V and J are TRBV12-3 or TRBV12-4 and TRBJ1-2; TRBD1 matches 12 bases. V gave up 5 bases and J gave up 6 bases; unmatched junction bases: 10. The CDR3 loop spans 16 amino acids. The CDR3 region is CASSPGHGTGGDGYTF. The DNA for the CDR3 is TGTGCCAGCAGTCCGGGACACGGGACAGGGGGCGATGGCTACACCTTC.

The table lists this clonotype with many counts. The chain joins TRBV12-3 or TRBV12-4 to TRBJ2-2; 8 positions match TRBD2. The CDR3 is 15 amino acids. After removal of 7 bases from V and 4 bases from J, the junction contained 8 bases not matched to a gene. The CDR3 protein is CASKPGGPGTGELFF. For the CDR3, the DNA is TGTGCCAGCAAACCGGGAGGGCCGGGCACCGGGGAGCTGTTTTTT.

Points on this clonotype: A much larger clone is a single base away; this may be a read error. This chain uses TRBV5-1 with TRBJ2-1; D not resolved. V lost 0 bases to trimming and J lost 3 bases, with 10 bases between them. From germline, CDR1 is SGHRS and CDR2 YFSETQ. CDR3 size: 15 residues. The CDR3 loop is CASSLVSEHYNEQFF. The CDR3 nucleotides are TGCGCCAGCAGCTTGGTATCAGAACACTACAATGAGCAGTTCTTC.

This clonotype came up many times. The gene calls are TRBV7-9 and TRBJ1-1; TRBD1 matches at 10 bases. V shed 5 bases, J shed 10 bases, and the junction held 7 bases outside the gene matches. From germline, CDR1 is SEHNR and CDR2 FQNEAQ (reference sequence). The CDR3 loop spans 13 amino acids. The CDR3, as DNA: TGTGCCAGCAGCCGGGGACAGGGGCTGTCAGCTTTCTTT. Protein sequence: CASSRGQGLSAFF.

The chain employs TRBV7-9 and TRBJ2-1, with 8 positions matching TRBD1. The CDR3 has 14 residues. The germline gives CDR1 SEHNR, CDR2 FQNEAQ (reference sequence). V shed 5 bases, J shed 8 bases, and the junction held 8 bases outside the gene matches. The CDR3 loop reads CASSPRTGKDEQFF. The CDR3 DNA reads TGTGCCAGCAGCCCCCGGACAGGGAAGGATGAGCAGTTCTTC.

The chain recombines TRBV5-1 with TRBJ1-1; possibly TRBD1 for D (6 bases). V dropped 7 bases and J dropped 6 bases, with 13 bases sitting between them. The CDR3 length is 12 residues. Germline lookup yields CDR1 SGHRS and CDR2 YFSETQ. CDR3 sequence: CASRGATPEAFF. CDR3 DNA sequence: TGCGCCAGCCGGGGGGCTACCCCTGAAGCTTTCTTT.

As for this clonotype: A read error may be the cause here, since a much bigger clone is one base away. The chain links TRBV20-1 to TRBJ2-1; D perhaps matches TRBD1 (5 bases). V dropped 1 base and J dropped 0 bases, with 16 bases sitting between them. Germline V gene data show CDR1 as DFQATT and CDR2 as SNEGSKA (reference sequence). The CDR3 is made up of 17 amino acids. In DNA form, the CDR3 reads TGCAGTGCTAGAGGTCTAGTGGGGCCCAGCTCCTACAATGAGCAGTTCTTC. The encoded protein is CSARGLVGPSSYNEQFF.

In this sample, this clonotype turned up many times. The rearrangement links TRBV27 to TRBJ2-7, with D perhaps assigned TRBD1 or TRBD2 (5 bases each). Germline CDR1 and CDR2: MNHEY and SMNVEV (reference sequence). Trimming cost V 0 bases and J 2 bases, with 11 bases left between them. The CDR3 sequence is 15 residues long. CDR3 protein: CASSLSRRGPYEQYF. CDR3 in DNA: TGTGCCAGCAGTTTATCGAGAAGGGGACCCTACGAGCAGTACTTC.

This clonotype was detected many times. The gene calls are TRBV2 and TRBJ1-2; D is perhaps TRBD1 (6 bases). Germline values: CDR1 SNHLY, CDR2 FYNNEI. Trimming removed 0 bases from V and 5 bases from J, with 7 bases in between. The CDR3 extends over 13 amino acids. The CDR3 DNA is TGTGCCAGCAGTGAAGCACAGGGATATGGCTACACCTTC. Protein product: CASSEAQGYGYTF.

V is TRBV24-1 and J is TRBJ1-2, with 8 bases identical to TRBD1. The germline gives CDR1 KGHDR, CDR2 SFDVKD. The junction had 9 bases not matched to a gene; V was cut back by 4 bases and J by 6 bases. This CDR3 comprises 15 residues. The CDR3 protein is CATSEAKSGGDGYTF. The CDR3 DNA sequence: TGTGCCACCAGTGAGGCTAAGTCAGGGGGCGATGGCTACACCTTC.

The rearrangement links TRBV7-6 to TRBJ2-1, with D maybe TRBD2 (6 bases). V lost 5 bases to trimming and J lost 5 bases, with 10 bases between them. Germline V gives CDR1 SGHVS, CDR2 FNYEAQ. This CDR3 has 13 residues. The CDR3 spells CASSRGLNNEQFF. The DNA of the CDR3 is TGTGCCAGCAGCCGGGGACTGAACAATGAGCAGTTCTTC.

In its sample, this clonotype was seen a few times. The chain couples TRBV5-5 to TRBJ1-3; the match to TRBD1 covers 10 bases. CDR3 length: 16 residues. In germline, CDR1 is SGHKS, CDR2 YYEKEE (reference sequence). The V segment lost 4 bases and the J segment 4 bases; nucleotides outside the gene matches: 8. CDR3 bases: TGTGCCAGCAGCCCCTTTGACAGGGGGCCCGGAAACACCATATATTTT. Translated: CASSPFDRGPGNTIYF.

The sample holds many counts of this clonotype. CDR3 loop: CASSLGSPGEAFF. In nucleotides, the CDR3 is TGCGCCAGCAGCTTGGGTAGTCCAGGGGAAGCTTTCTTT. The gene calls are TRBV5-1 and TRBJ1-1, with TRBD1 as a possible D gene (5 bases). The ends were cut back, 0 bases at V and 8 bases at J, with 11 bases in the middle. Germline CDR1 is SGHRS and CDR2 is YFSETQ. The CDR3 has 13 residues.

This chain links TRBV30 with TRBJ1-5; TRBD1 matches 9 bases. The germline V gene has CDR1 GTSNPN and CDR2 SVGIG (reference sequence). The CDR3 covers 13 residues. Germline trimming cut 7 bases from V and 3 bases from J; bases unmatched to any gene: 4. CDR3 in amino acids: CAFRQGDNQPQHF. The CDR3 coding sequence is TGTGCCTTTAGACAGGGGGACAATCAGCCCCAGCATTTT. Using reference TRBV30 and TRBJ1-5 for the parts outside the CDR3, the full variable domain is SQTIHQWPATLVQPVGSPLSLECTVEGTSNPNLYWYRQAAGRGLQLLFYSVGIGQISSEVPQNLSASRPQDRQFILSSKKLLLSDSGFYLCAFRQGDNQPQHFGDGTRLSIL.

This chain connects TRBV10-3 to TRBJ1-3, with TRBD1 matching over 7 bases. The CDR3 spans 19 residues. Germline V gene lookup returns CDR1 ENHRY and CDR2 SYGVKD. V trimming: 8 bases; J trimming: 8 bases; junction bases outside the gene matches: 27. The CDR3 nucleotides are TGTGCCATCCAAGAGGTCTTACGCCCCGGGACAGAGGATGTCGACACCATATATTTT. Translating it yields CAIQEVLRPGTEDVDTIYF.

This clonotype was detected many times. As DNA, the CDR3 is TGTGCCACCAGCAGAGATGCGGGGCTCCGAAACTACGAGCAGTACTTC. Encoded protein: CATSRDAGLRNYEQYF. The gene calls are TRBV15 and TRBJ2-7; possible D gene TRBD2, 6 bases. V was trimmed by 0 bases and J by 3 bases, leaving 15 bases between them. The germline V gene encodes CDR1 LNHNV and CDR2 YYDKDF (reference sequence). This CDR3 has 16 residues.

A few counts support this clonotype. The chain joins TRBV3-1 to TRBJ2-1, with 7 bases identical to TRBD1. The junction had 9 bases not matched to a gene; V was cut back by 2 bases and J by 5 bases. This CDR3 is 16 amino acids long. Germline V CDR1 and CDR2: LGHDT, YNNKEL (reference sequence). This CDR3 reads CASSQKGAGTHNEQFF. In nucleotides, the CDR3 is TGTGCCAGCAGCCAAAAGGGGGCAGGGACGCACAATGAGCAGTTCTTC.

The CDR3 region is CASSYSGTRIEYF. DNA of the CDR3: TGTGCCAGCAGTTACTCCGGGACACGTATTGAGTACTTC. The chain carries TRBV6-5 and TRBJ2-7; D is possibly TRBD1 (6 bases). With 0 bases removed from V and 11 bases from J, the gap between germline ends came to 14 bases. Germline V gene data show CDR1 as MNHEY and CDR2 as SVGAGI. CDR3 length: 13 amino acids.

This clonotype was counted many times. V gene TRBV12-3 or TRBV12-4 combines with J gene TRBJ2-2; D unresolved. This CDR3 spans 13 amino acids. V was trimmed by 7 bases and J by 1 base, leaving 7 bases between them. The CDR3, as DNA: TGTGCCAGCATTTGGGGGAACACCGGGGAGCTGTTTTTT. Translating it yields CASIWGNTGELFF.

This clonotype was recorded many times. J is TRBJ2-1 and V is TRBV6-1; 7 bases align to TRBD2. CDR1 is MNHNS and CDR2 is SASEGT in the germline V gene. The CDR3 has 15 residues. V lost 3 bases and J lost 3; bases outside the gene matches: 5. The CDR3 nucleotides are TGTGCCAGCAGTGAGTGGCTAGCGGACTACAATGAGCAGTTCTTC. Protein: CASSEWLADYNEQFF.

This clonotype has at least ten counts. The chain combines TRBV12-3 or TRBV12-4 with TRBJ2-1, with 7 bases aligning to TRBD2. V was clipped by 5 bases and J by 8 bases; unmatched bases: 6. This CDR3 spans 13 amino acids. The CDR3 coding sequence is TGTGCCAGCAGTCTAAGGACTAGTGATGAGCAGTTCTTC. It encodes CASSLRTSDEQFF.